This record concerns one T cell receptor beta chain sequence. The antigen remains unidentified. Generated by immunoSEQ multiplex PCR, the TCRdb table keeps only in-frame clones and is missing some. The sample consists of about 46,000 clones, around nine tenths of them appearing once. These data originate in a study of OX40 agonist ivuxolimab in advanced cancers. CDR1 is MNHNY, CDR2 SVGAGI, per germline (reference sequence). V lost 6 bases and J lost 6; bases outside the gene matches: 10. This CDR3 spans 14 amino acids. Study results and limitations: Antigen targets of the expanded peripheral T cells went undetermined. Low normalized T-cell clonal expansion was also seen in some nonresponders. At 0.1 to 3.0 mg/kg and by week 6, CD4+ and CD8+ T cells in the blood had expanded clonally.

The TCR originated in an adult with an advanced solid tumor such as melanoma, head and neck, liver or kidney cancer. V is TRBV6-6 and J is TRBJ1-1; 7 nucleotides agree with TRBD1. Sequences were derived from CD4+ or CD8+ T cells sorted from blood, sampled in a trial of the OX40 agonist ivuxolimab. Written as DNA, the CDR3 is TGTGCCAGCAGCCGACAGGGATTAACTTCTGAAGCTTTCTTT. This encodes CASSRQGLTSEAFF.